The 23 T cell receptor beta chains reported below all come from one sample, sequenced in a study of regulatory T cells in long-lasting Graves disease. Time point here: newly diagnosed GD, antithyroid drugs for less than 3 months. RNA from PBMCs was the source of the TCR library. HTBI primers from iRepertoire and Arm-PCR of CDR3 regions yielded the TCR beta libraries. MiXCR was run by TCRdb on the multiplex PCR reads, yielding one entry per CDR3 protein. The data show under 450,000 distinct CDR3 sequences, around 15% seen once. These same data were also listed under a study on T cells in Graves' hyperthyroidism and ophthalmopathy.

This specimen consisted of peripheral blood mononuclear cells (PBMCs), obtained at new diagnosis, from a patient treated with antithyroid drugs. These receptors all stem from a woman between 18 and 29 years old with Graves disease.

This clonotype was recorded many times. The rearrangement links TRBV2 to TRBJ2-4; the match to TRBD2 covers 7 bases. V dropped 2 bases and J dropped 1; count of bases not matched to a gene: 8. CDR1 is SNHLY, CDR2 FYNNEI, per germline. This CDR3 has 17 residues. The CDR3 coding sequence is TGTGCCAGCAGTGAATTTTGGGGGAGGGCGGCCAAAAACATTCAGTACTTC. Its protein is CASSEFWGRAAKNIQYF.

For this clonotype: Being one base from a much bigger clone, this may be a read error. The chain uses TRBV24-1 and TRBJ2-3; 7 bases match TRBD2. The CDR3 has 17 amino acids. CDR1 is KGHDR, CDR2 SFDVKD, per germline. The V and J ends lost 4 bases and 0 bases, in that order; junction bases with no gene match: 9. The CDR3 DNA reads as TGTGCCACCAGTGAAGCGGGGTTCACCGCTAGCACAGATACGCAGTATTTT. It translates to CATSEAGFTASTDTQYF.

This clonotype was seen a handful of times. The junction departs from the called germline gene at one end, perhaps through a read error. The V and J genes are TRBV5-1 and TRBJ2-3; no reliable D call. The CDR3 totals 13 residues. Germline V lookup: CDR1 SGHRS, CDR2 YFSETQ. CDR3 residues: CAGSLGSTDTQYF. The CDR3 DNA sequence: TGCGCCGGCAGCTTGGGAAGCACAGATACGCAGTATTTT.

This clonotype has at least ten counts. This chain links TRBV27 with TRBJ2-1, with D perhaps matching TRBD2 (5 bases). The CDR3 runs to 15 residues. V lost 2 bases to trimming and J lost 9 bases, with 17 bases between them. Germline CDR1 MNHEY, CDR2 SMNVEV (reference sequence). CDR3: CASSLDPTGGSEQFF. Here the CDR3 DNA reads TGTGCCAGCAGTTTAGATCCGACTGGAGGTAGTGAGCAGTTCTTC.

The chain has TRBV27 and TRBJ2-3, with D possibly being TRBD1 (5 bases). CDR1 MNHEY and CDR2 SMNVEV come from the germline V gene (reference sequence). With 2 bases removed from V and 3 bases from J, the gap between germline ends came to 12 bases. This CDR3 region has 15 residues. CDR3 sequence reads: CASSLGVSGTDTQYF. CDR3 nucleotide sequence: TGTGCCAGCAGTTTAGGGGTGTCAGGGACAGATACGCAGTATTTT.

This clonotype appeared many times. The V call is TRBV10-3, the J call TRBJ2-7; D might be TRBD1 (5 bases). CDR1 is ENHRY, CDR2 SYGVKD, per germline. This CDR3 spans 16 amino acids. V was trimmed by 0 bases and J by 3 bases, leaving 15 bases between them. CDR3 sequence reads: CAISESTVTTVYEQYF. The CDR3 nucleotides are TGTGCCATCAGTGAGTCGACTGTGACGACAGTCTACGAGCAGTACTTC.

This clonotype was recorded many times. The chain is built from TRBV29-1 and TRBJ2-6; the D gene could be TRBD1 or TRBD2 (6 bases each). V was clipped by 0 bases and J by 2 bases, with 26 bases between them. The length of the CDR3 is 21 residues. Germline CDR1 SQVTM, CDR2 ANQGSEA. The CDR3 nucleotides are TGCAGCGTTGAAGATCGGATTCATGGGGTAGGGGGACTGCCTGGGGCCAACGTCCTGACTTTC. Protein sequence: CSVEDRIHGVGGLPGANVLTF.

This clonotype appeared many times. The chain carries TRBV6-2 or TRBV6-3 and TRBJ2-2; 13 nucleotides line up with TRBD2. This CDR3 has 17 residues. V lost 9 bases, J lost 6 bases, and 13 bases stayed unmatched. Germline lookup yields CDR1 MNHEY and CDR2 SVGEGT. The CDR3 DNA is TGTGCCAGACGACTAGCGGGGGGCCCGAGGGTTGCCGGGGAGCTGTTTTTT. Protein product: CARRLAGGPRVAGELFF.

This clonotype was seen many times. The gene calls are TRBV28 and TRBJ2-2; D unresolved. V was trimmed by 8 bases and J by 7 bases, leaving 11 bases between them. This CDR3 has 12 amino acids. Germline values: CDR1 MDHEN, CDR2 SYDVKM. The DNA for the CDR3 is TGTGCCAGCTCGACCCGGGTCGGGGAGCTGTTTTTT. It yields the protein CASSTRVGELFF.

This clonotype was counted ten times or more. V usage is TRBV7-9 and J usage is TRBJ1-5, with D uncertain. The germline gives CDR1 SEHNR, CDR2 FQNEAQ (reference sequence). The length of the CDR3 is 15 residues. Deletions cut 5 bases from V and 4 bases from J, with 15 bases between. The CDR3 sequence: CASSPPVFLNQPQHF. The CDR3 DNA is TGTGCCAGCAGCCCCCCAGTCTTTTTGAATCAGCCCCAGCATTTT. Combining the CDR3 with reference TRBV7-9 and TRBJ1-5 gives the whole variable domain DTGVSQNPRHKITKRGQNVTFRCDPISEHNRLYWYRQTLGQGPEFLTYFQNEAQLEKSRLLSDRFSAERPKGSFSTLEIQRTEQGDSAMYLCASSPPVFLNQPQHFGDGTRLSIL.

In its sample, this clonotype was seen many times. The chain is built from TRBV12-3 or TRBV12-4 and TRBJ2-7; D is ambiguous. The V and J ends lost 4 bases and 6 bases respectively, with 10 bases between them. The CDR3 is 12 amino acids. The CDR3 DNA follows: TGTGCCAGCAGTTCTCCGACCAGCGAGCAGTACTTC. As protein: CASSSPTSEQYF.

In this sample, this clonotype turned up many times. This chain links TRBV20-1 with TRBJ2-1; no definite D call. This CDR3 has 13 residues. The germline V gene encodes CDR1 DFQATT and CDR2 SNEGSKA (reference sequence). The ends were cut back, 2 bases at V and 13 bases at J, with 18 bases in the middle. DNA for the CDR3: TGCAGTGCTAGAATCCCCCCGCGAGTGTACCAGTTCTTC. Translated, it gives CSARIPPRVYQFF.

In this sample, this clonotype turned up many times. CDR3: CASSTSPGLGRSTDTQYF. The DNA of the CDR3 is TGCGCCAGCAGCACAAGTCCGGGACTAGGGCGTTCCACAGATACGCAGTATTTT. This chain joins TRBV5-1 and TRBJ2-3; 8 bases align to TRBD2. Germline V gives CDR1 SGHRS, CDR2 YFSETQ. This CDR3 region has 18 residues. V lost 4 bases and J lost 2; bases outside the gene matches: 15.

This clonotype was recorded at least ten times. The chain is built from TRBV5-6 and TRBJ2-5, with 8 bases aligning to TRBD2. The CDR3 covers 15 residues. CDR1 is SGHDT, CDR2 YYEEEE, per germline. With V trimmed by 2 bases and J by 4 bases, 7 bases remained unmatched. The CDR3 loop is CASSFSSGGGETQYF. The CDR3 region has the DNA TGTGCCAGCAGCTTCAGTTCCGGGGGGGGAGAGACCCAGTACTTC.

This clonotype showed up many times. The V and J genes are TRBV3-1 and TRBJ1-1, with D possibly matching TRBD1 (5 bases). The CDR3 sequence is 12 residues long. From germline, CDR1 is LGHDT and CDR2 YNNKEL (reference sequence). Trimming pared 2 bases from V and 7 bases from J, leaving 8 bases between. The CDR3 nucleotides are TGTGCCAGCAGCCAAACGGGACGTGAAGCTTTCTTT. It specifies CASSQTGREAFF. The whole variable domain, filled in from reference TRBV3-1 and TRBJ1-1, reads DTAVSQTPKYLVTQMGNDKSIKCEQNLGHDTMYWYKQDSKKFLKIMFSYNNKELIINETVPNRFSPKSPDKAHLNLHINSLELGDSAVYFCASSQTGREAFFGQGTRLTVV.

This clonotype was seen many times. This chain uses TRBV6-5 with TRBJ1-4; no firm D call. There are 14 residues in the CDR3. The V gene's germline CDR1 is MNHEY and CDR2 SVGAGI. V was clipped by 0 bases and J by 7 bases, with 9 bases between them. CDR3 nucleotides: TGTGCCAGCAGTTACTCGTACCGACTTGAAAAACTGTTTTTT. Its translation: CASSYSYRLEKLFF.

The CDR3: CASSIRAARTDTQYF. DNA for the CDR3: TGTGCCAGTAGTATAAGGGCAGCCCGCACAGATACGCAGTATTTT. V is TRBV19 and J is TRBJ2-3; D gene ambiguous. Between the trimmed V and J ends, which lost 2 bases and 1 base, there was a span of 10 bases. Per germline, CDR1 LNHDA and CDR2 SQIVND (reference sequence). This CDR3 is 15 amino acids long.

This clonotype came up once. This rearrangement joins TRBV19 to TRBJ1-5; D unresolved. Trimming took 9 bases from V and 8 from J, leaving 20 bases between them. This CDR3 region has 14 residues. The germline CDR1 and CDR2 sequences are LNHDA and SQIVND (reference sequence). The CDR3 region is CASKNPGFGEPQHF. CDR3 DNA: TGTGCCAGCAAAAATCCGGGGTTCGGAGAGCCCCAGCATTTT.

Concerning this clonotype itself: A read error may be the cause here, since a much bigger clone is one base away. The CDR3 here is CASSSSEGNAFF. The CDR3 coding sequence is TGCGCCAGCAGCTCGTCCGAGGGAAACGCTTTCTTT. The chain has TRBV5-1 and TRBJ1-1; D unclear. The CDR3 is 12 residues long. Germline assignment: CDR1 SGHRS and CDR2 YFSETQ. Trimming took 3 bases from V and 11 from J, leaving 14 bases between them.

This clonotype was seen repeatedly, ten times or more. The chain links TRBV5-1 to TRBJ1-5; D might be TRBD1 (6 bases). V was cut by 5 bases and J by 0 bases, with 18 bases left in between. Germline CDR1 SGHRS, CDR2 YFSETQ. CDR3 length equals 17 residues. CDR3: CASRPGGGADSNQPQHF. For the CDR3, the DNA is TGCGCCAGCAGGCCGGGTGGGGGCGCAGATAGCAATCAGCCCCAGCATTTT.

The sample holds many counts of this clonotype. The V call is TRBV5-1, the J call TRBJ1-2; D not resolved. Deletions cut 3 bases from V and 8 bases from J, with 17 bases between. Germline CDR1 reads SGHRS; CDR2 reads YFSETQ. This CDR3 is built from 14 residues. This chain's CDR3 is CASSSDGTSRGYTF. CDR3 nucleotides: TGCGCCAGCAGCTCGGACGGAACCAGTAGGGGCTACACCTTC.

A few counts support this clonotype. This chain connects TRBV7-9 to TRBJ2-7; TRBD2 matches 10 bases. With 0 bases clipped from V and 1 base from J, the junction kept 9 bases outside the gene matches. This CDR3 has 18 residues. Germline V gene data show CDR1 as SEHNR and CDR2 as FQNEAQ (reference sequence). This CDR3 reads CASSLAGLAGVLSYEQYF. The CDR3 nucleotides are TGTGCCAGCAGCTTAGCGGGTCTAGCGGGGGTTCTATCCTACGAGCAGTACTTC.

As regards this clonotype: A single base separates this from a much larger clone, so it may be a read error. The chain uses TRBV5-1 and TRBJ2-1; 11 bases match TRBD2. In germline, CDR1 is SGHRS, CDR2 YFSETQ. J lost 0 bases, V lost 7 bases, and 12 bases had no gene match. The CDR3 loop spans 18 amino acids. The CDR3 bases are TGCGCCAGCGGCTCCGGGACTAGCGGCAGGAGCTCCTACAATGAGCAGTTCTTC. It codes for CASGSGTSGRSSYNEQFF.